A single sample gave rise to the 10 T cell receptor beta chains below, sequenced in a study of cytotoxic CD8 clonotypes in ibrutinib-treated CLL. Clones were sequenced by immunoSEQ multiplex PCR, and TCRdb holds only the in-frame ones, with some missing. The sample yields around 70,000 clones, less than 90% seen once. The material sequenced was PBMCs, taken after 24 months of ibrutinib treatment. The source of these receptors is a human donor with chronic lymphocytic leukemia.

The rearrangement uses TRBV5-1 and TRBJ2-2, with 14 positions matching TRBD2. Per the germline V gene, CDR1 is SGHRS and CDR2 is YFSETQ. The CDR3 spans 18 residues. V was clipped by 4 bases and J by 3 bases; unmatched bases: 8. The CDR3: CASSPGTSGRRHTGELFF. In DNA, the CDR3 is TGCGCCAGCAGCCCCGGGACTAGCGGGAGACGGCACACCGGGGAGCTGTTTTTT.

V gene TRBV19 combines with J gene TRBJ2-5, with 11 positions matching TRBD2. Trimming removed 3 bases from V and 1 base from J; junction bases left unmatched: 7. Germline assignment: CDR1 LNHDA and CDR2 SQIVND (reference sequence). The CDR3 is made up of 17 amino acids. CDR3 region: CASSMGLAVPGQETQYF. In DNA, the CDR3 is TGTGCCAGTAGTATGGGACTAGCGGTGCCGGGCCAAGAGACCCAGTACTTC.

The chain combines TRBV4-1 with TRBJ1-5, with D unresolved. This CDR3 is 15 amino acids long. Looked up from germline, CDR1 is MGHRA and CDR2 is YSYEKL. Trimming took 7 bases from V and 6 from J, leaving 19 bases between them. The CDR3 coding sequence is TGCGCCAGCAAGTTAGAGGCGTCCTGGGGTCAGCCCCAGCATTTT. It yields the protein CASKLEASWGQPQHF.

The V and J genes are TRBV28 and TRBJ2-7; D call uncertain. Germline V gives CDR1 MDHEN, CDR2 SYDVKM. The V gene lost 4 bases and the J gene lost 8 bases, with 15 bases spanning the gap. The CDR3 totals 13 residues. The CDR3 loop reads CASSWGPETQQYF. Here the CDR3 DNA reads TGTGCCAGCAGTTGGGGTCCTGAAACCCAGCAGTACTTC.

The chain recombines TRBV5-1 with TRBJ2-5; 8 nucleotides match TRBD2. CDR1 and CDR2 (germline): SGHRS, YFSETQ. The trim removed 6 bases at V and 4 bases at J, leaving 11 bases unmatched. The CDR3 has 15 residues. Here the CDR3 reads CASKLGAGVRETQYF. CDR3 bases: TGCGCCAGCAAACTCGGAGCGGGAGTGAGAGAGACCCAGTACTTC.

The V and J genes are TRBV7-8 and TRBJ2-5; D unresolved. The ends were cut back, 2 bases at V and 4 bases at J, with 11 bases in the middle. Germline values: CDR1 SGHVS, CDR2 FQNEAQ. This CDR3 spans 14 amino acids. The CDR3 bases are TGTGCCAGCAGCTTAAGGTCGGGTGGAGAGACCCAGTACTTC. Translating it yields CASSLRSGGETQYF.

The chain joins TRBV2 to TRBJ1-5; D gene ambiguous. The CDR3 is 14 residues long. Between the trimmed V and J ends, which lost 7 bases and 6 bases, there was a span of 16 bases. Looked up from germline, CDR1 is SNHLY and CDR2 is FYNNEI. CDR3 coding DNA: TGTGCCAGCAATCTGGGTGGTATCAGTCAGCCCCAGCATTTT. Residues: CASNLGGISQPQHF. Using reference TRBV2 and TRBJ1-5 for the parts outside the CDR3, the full variable domain is EPEVTQTPSHQVTQMGQEVILRCVPISNHLYFYWYRQILGQKVEFLVSFYNNEISEKSEIFDDQFSVERPDGSNFTLKIRSTKLEDSAMYFCASNLGGISQPQHFGDGTRLSIL.

The chain employs TRBV5-4 and TRBJ2-7; 9 bases match TRBD2. This CDR3 region has 16 residues. CDR1 and CDR2 from the germline V gene are SGHNT and YYREEE (reference sequence). J gave up 4 bases and V 2 bases, and 10 bases lay outside the gene matches. The CDR3 DNA sequence: TGTGCCAGCAGCTTTATTAGCGGGGGAAGGCAATACGAGCAGTACTTC. Protein sequence: CASSFISGGRQYEQYF. Supplemented by reference TRBV5-4 and TRBJ2-7, the full variable domain reads ETGVTQSPTHLIKTRGQQVTLRCSSQSGHNTVSWYQQALGQGPQFIFQYYREEENGRGNFPPRFSGLQFPNYSSELNVNALELDDSALYLCASSFISGGRQYEQYFGPGTRLTVT.

This chain uses TRBV5-4 with TRBJ1-1, with D possibly matching TRBD1 (5 bases). Trimming took 4 bases from V and 1 from J, leaving 11 bases between them. Germline V CDR1 and CDR2: SGHNT, YYREEE (reference sequence). The CDR3 spans 14 residues. CDR3 residues: CASSLGGGNTEAFF. DNA of the CDR3: TGTGCCAGCAGCCTTGGGGGGGGGAACACTGAAGCTTTCTTT.

This clone was picked up one time. The chain carries TRBV9 and TRBJ2-1, with a tentative D call TRBD2 (6 bases). The length of the CDR3 is 15 residues. Trimming removed 0 bases from V and 8 bases from J, with 15 bases in between. Germline V gene lookup returns CDR1 SGDLS and CDR2 YYNGEE. Here the CDR3 reads CASSVADGRRDEQFF. CDR3 bases: TGTGCCAGCAGCGTAGCTGACGGGAGAAGAGATGAGCAGTTCTTC.